This T cell receptor beta chain was sequenced during a study of cytomegalovirus exposure and HLA in healthy donors. General study points: Because they were indistinguishable, some V segments, including TRBV6-2 and TRBV6-3, were excluded.

For this clone: Its antigen is not known.

PCR employed 60 Vbeta and 13 Jbeta primers. Produced via immunoSEQ multiplex PCR; TCRdb's table is partial and in-frame only. The sample records roughly 160,000 clones, approximately 72% being singletons. V trimming: 5 bases; J trimming: 0 bases; junction bases outside the gene matches: 5. Germline CDR1 SEHNR, CDR2 FQNEAQ (reference sequence). The CDR3 is 15 residues long. This TCR was sampled from a female donor in good health and CMV-seronegative. The source material was PBMCs. The chain employs TRBV7-9 and TRBJ2-3; 7 positions agree with TRBD1. CDR3 region: CASSPRQGSTDTQYF. The CDR3, as DNA: TGTGCCAGCAGCCCGAGACAGGGTAGCACAGATACGCAGTATTTT.